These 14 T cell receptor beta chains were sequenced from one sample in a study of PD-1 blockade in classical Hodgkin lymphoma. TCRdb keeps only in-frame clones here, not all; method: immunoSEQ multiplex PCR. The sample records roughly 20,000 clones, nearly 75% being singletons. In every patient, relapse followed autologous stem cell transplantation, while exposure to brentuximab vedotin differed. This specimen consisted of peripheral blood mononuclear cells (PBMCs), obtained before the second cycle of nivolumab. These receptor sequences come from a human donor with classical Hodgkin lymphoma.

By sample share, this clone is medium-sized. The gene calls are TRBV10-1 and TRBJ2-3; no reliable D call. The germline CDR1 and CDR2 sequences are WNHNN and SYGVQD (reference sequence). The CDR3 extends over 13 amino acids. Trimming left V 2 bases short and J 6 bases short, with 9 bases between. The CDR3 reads CASSELLSDTQYF. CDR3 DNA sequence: TGCGCCAGCAGTGAGCTGCTTTCGGATACGCAGTATTTT.

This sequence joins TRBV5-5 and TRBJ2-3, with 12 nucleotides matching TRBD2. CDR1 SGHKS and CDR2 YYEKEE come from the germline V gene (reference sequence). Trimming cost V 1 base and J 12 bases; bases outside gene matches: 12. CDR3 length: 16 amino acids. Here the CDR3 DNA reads TGTGCCAGCAGCTTGTGGTCAGGCGGGACTAGCGGGTATCAGTATTTT. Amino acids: CASSLWSGGTSGYQYF.

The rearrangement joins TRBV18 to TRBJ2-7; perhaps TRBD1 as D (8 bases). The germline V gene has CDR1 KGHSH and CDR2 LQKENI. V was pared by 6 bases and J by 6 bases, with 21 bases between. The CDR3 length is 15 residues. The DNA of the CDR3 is TGTGCCAGCTCCCCGGGGGGACAGGCCCCTGGCGAGCAGTACTTC. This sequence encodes CASSPGGQAPGEQYF.

The chain's CDR3 is CAISESKGASGRLTDTQYF. As DNA, the CDR3 is TGTGCCATCAGTGAGTCGAAGGGGGCTAGCGGGAGGTTGACAGATACGCAGTATTTT. V is TRBV10-3 and J is TRBJ2-3; 11 nucleotides align to TRBD2. Germline V CDR1 and CDR2: ENHRY, SYGVKD. This CDR3 has 19 residues. Losses at the gene ends were 0 bases for V and 3 bases for J; bases not matched to a gene: 11.

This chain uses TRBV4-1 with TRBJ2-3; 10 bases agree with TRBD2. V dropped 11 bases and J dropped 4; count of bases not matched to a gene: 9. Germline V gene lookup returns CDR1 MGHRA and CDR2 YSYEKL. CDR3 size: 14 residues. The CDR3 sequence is CACKTSGLADTQYF. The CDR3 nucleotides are TGCGCCTGTAAGACTAGCGGGTTAGCAGATACGCAGTATTTT.

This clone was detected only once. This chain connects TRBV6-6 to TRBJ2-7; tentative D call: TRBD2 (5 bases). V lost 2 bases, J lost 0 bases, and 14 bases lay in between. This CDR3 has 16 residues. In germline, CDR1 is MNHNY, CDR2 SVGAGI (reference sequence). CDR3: CASSYGVRESSYEQYF. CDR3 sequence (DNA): TGTGCCAGCAGTTACGGGGTAAGGGAGAGCTCCTACGAGCAGTACTTC.

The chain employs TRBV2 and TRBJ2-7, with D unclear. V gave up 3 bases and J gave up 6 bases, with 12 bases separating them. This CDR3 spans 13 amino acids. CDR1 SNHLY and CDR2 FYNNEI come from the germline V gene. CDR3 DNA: TGTGCCAGCAGTGACAGTGGGTTCGCCGAGCAGTACTTC. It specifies CASSDSGFAEQYF.

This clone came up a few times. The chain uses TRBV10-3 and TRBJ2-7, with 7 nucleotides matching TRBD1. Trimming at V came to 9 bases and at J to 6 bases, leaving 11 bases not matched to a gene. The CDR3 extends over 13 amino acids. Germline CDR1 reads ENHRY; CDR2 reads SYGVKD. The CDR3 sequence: CAIGDRAAGEQYF. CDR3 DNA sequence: TGTGCCATAGGAGACAGGGCAGCAGGCGAGCAGTACTTC.

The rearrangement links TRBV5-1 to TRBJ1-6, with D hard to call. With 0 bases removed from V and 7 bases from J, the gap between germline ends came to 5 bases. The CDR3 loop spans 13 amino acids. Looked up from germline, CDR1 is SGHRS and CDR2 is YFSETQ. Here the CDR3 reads CASSLATNSPLHF. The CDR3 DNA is TGCGCCAGCAGCTTGGCGACGAATTCACCCCTCCACTTT.

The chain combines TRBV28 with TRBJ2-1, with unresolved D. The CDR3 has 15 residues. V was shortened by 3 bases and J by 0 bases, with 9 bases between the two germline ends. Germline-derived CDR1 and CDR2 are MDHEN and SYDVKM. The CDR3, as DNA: TGTGCCAGCAGTTTTTTGGGGTTCTCCTACAATGAGCAGTTCTTC. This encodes CASSFLGFSYNEQFF.

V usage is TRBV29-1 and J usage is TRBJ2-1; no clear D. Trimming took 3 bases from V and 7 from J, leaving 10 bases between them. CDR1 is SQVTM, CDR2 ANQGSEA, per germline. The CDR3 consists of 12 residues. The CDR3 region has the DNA TGCAGCGTTGAGGGCCTGGGGAATGAGCAGTTCTTC. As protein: CSVEGLGNEQFF.

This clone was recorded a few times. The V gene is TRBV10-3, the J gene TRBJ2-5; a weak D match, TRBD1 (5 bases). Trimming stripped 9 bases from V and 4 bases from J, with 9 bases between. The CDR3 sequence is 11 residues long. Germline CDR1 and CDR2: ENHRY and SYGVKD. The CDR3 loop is CAIGQGETQYF. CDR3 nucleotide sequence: TGTGCCATAGGACAAGGAGAGACCCAGTACTTC.

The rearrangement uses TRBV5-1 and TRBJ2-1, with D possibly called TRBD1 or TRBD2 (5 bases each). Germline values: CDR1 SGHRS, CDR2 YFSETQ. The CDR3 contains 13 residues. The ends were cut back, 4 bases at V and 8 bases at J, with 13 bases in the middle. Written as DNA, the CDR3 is TGCGCCAGCAGCAAGGGACCGGGCGATGAGCAGTTCTTC. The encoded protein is CASSKGPGDEQFF.

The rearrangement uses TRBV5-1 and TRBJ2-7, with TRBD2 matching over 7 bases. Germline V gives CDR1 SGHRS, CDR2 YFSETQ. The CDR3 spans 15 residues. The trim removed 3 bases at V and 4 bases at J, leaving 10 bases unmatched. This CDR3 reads CASSSSGLERYEQYF. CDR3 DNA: TGCGCCAGCAGCTCCTCCGGACTAGAGAGGTACGAGCAGTACTTC.